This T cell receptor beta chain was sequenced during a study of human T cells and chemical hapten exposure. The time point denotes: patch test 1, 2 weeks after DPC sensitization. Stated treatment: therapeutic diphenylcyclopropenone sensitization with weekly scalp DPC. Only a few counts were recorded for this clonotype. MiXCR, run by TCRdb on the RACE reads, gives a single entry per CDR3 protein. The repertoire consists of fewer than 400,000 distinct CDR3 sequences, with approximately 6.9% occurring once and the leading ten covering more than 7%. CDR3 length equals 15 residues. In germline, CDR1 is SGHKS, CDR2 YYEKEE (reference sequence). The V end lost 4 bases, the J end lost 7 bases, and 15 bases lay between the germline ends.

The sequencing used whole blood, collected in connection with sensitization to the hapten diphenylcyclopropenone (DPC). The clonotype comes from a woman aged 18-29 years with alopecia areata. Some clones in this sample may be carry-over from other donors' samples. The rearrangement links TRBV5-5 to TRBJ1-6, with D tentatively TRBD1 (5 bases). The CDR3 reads CASSRPPGPNSPLHF. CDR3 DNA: TGTGCCAGCAGCCGTCCCCCAGGGCCGAATTCACCCCTCCACTTT.